The sample holds a few counts of the clone carrying this TCR beta chain. Its specificity is not known. These data originate in a study of blood T cells in healthy people across ages. Study-wide points: Both higher diversity and more naive CD4+ cells marked long-lived donors when set against aged donors. With age, beta diversity per million T cells declined roughly linearly, significantly by 40.

Germline V lookup: CDR1 SGHVS, CDR2 FQNEAQ. The CDR3 extends over 16 amino acids. The V end was cut by 0 bases, the J end by 3 bases, with 9 bases between. The use of a sample-barcoded 5' primer and a J-beta primer mix characterized a second PCR of about 6 to 12 cycles. With 12 random nucleotides, a template-switch adaptor tagged each individual cDNA molecule. Each CDR3 protein is one row after TCRdb ran MiXCR on the 5' RACE reads. The table records some 710,000 distinct CDR3 sequences, 22% of them present only once. The draw of peripheral blood yielded ten milliliters from each donor. V and J are TRBV7-8 and TRBJ2-6; D is ambiguous. Sequenced: blood. The clonotype originates from a man aged 65 to 79 in good health. The CDR3 protein is CASSLASLLGANVLTF. Written as DNA, the CDR3 is TGTGCCAGCAGCTTAGCTTCCTTACTTGGGGCCAACGTCCTGACTTTC.